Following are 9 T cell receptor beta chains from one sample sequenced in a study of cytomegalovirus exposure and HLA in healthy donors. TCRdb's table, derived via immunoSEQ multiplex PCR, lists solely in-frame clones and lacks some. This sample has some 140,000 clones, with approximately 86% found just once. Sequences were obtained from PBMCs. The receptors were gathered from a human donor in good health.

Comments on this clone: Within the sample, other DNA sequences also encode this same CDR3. The CDR3 DNA reads as TGTGCCAGCAGCTTAGGGGAGGGATACGAGCAGTACTTC. It codes for CASSLGEGYEQYF. The chain links TRBV5-4 to TRBJ2-7; TRBD2 aligns across 7 bases. Germline-derived CDR1 and CDR2 are SGHNT and YYREEE (reference sequence). V dropped 2 bases and J dropped 4; count of bases not matched to a gene: 3. The CDR3 length is 13 residues.

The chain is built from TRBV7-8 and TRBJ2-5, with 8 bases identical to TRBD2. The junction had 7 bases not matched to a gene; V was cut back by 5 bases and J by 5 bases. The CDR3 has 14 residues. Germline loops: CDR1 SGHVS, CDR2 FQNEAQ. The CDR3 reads CASSGTGGLETQYF. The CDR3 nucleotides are TGTGCCAGCAGCGGAACGGGGGGGCTTGAGACCCAGTACTTC. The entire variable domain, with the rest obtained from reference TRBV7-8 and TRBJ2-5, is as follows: GAGVSQSPRYKVAKRGQDVALRCDPISGHVSLFWYQQALGQGPEFLTYFQNEAQLDKSGLPSDRFFAERPEGSVSTLKIQRTQQEDSAVYLCASSGTGGLETQYFGPGTRLLVL.

This chain's CDR3 is CASSVIRGDEQFF. CDR3 nucleotide sequence: TGTGCCAGCAGTGTAATCCGGGGGGATGAGCAGTTCTTC. The genes are TRBV6-1 and TRBJ2-1, with 7 bases identical to TRBD2. The germline V gene has CDR1 MNHNS and CDR2 SASEGT. V shed 4 bases, J shed 8 bases, and the junction held 5 bases outside the gene matches. CDR3 length equals 13 residues.

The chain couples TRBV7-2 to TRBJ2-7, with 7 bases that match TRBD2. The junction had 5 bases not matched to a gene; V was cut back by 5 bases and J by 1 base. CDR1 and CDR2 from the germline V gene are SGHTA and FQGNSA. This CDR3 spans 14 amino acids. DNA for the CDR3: TGTGCCAGCAGCAAACTAGCGAAATCCTACGAGCAGTACTTC. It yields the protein CASSKLAKSYEQYF.

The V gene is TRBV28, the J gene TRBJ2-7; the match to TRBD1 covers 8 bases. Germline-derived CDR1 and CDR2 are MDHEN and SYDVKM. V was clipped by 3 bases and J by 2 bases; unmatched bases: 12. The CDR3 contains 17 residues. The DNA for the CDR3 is TGTGCCAGCAGTTTTCTCGGACAGGGTGATATGACCTACGAGCAGTACTTC. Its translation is CASSFLGQGDMTYEQYF.

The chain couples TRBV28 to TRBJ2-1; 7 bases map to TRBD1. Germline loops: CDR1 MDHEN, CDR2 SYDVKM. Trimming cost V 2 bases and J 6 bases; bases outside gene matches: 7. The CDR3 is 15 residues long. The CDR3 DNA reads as TGTGCCAGCAGTTTACCTGACAGGGTTGGCAATGAGCAGTTCTTC. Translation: CASSLPDRVGNEQFF.

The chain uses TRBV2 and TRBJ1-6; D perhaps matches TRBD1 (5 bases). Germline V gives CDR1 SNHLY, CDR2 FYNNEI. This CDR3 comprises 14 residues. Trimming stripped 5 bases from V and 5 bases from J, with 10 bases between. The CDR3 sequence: CASSLGDDNSPLHF. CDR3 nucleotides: TGTGCCAGCAGTTTAGGGGATGATAATTCACCCCTCCACTTT.

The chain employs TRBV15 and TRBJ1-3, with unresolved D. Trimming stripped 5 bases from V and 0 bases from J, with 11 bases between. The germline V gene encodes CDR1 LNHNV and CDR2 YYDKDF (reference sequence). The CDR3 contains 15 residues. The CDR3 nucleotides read TGTGCCACCAGCCCGACTTCGAGCTCTGGAAACACCATATATTTT. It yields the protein CATSPTSSSGNTIYF.

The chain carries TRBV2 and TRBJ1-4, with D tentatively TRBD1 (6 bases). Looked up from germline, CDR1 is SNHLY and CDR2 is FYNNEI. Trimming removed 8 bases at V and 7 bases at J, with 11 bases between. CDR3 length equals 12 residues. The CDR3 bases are TGTGCCAGCTCGGACAGAAGTGAAAAACTGTTTTTT. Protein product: CASSDRSEKLFF.